The 26 T cell receptor beta chains below come from one sample, sequenced in a study of T cells in Graves' hyperthyroidism and ophthalmopathy. The TCR beta CDR3 regions underwent amplification using RNA transcripts as the source. During a first-round RT-PCR of the TCR CDR3, the HTBI primer set was used. TCRdb independently ran MiXCR on the multiplex PCR reads; one entry per CDR3 protein. Of approximately 510,000 distinct CDR3 sequences in the sample, over 45% were seen once. Sequenced material: peripheral blood or thyroid tissue (not recorded which). The source is an adult woman with Graves' disease, either hyperthyroidism or ophthalmopathy (not recorded which).

This clonotype was detected ten times or more. The chain joins TRBV9 to TRBJ1-5, with D tentatively TRBD1 (6 bases). V lost 4 bases, J lost 5 bases, and 13 bases lay in between. The CDR3 totals 14 residues. Germline V gene sequence: CDR1 SGDLS, CDR2 YYNGEE. The CDR3 spells CASSPGGGYQPQHF. The CDR3 region has the DNA TGTGCCAGCAGCCCGGGGGGCGGTTATCAGCCCCAGCATTTT. The full variable domain, with the rest looked up from reference TRBV9 and TRBJ1-5, is DSGVTQTPKHLITATGQRVTLRCSPRSGDLSVYWYQQSLDQGLQFLIQYYNGEERAKGNILERFSAQQFPDLHSELNLSSLELGDSALYFCASSPGGGYQPQHFGDGTRLSIL.

V and J are TRBV29-1 and TRBJ1-1; D unresolved. The V end lost 3 bases, the J end lost 8 bases, and 16 bases lay between the germline ends. Germline-derived CDR1 and CDR2 are SQVTM and ANQGSEA. The CDR3 sequence is 13 residues long. CDR3 amino acids: CSVDRGGLGEAFF. DNA for the CDR3: TGCAGCGTTGATAGAGGAGGGCTCGGGGAAGCTTTCTTT. The entire variable domain, with the rest obtained from reference TRBV29-1 and TRBJ1-1, is as follows: SAVISQKPSRDICQRGTSLTIQCQVDSQVTMMFWYRQQPGQSLTLIATANQGSEATYESGFVIDKFPISRPNLTFSTLTVSNMSPEDSSIYLCSVDRGGLGEAFFGQGTRLTVV.

The chain carries TRBV7-6 and TRBJ2-5, with D possibly TRBD1 on 5 matching bases. Germline V lookup: CDR1 SGHVS, CDR2 FNYEAQ. Trimming took 8 bases from V and 1 from J, leaving 20 bases between them. This CDR3 has 16 amino acids. The CDR3 sequence: CASGPRAGMGQETQYF. The CDR3 DNA reads as TGTGCCAGCGGCCCCCGGGCAGGGATGGGCCAAGAGACCCAGTACTTC.

The genes are TRBV7-8 and TRBJ1-5; 10 bases map to TRBD1. CDR3 length: 15 residues. Germline CDR1 SGHVS, CDR2 FQNEAQ. V was pared by 5 bases and J by 9 bases, with 10 bases of the junction left unmatched. The CDR3 DNA reads as TGTGCCAGCAGCACGGGACAGGGGCGAGGGACGCCCCAGCATTTT. This sequence encodes CASSTGQGRGTPQHF.

Comment on this clonotype: One junction end disagrees with the germline gene, perhaps due to a read error. The chain couples TRBV10-3 to TRBJ1-3, with TRBD1 as a possible D gene (5 bases). This CDR3 is built from 11 residues. CDR1 is ENHRY, CDR2 SYGVKD, per germline. The CDR3 sequence: CAIRGGTTIYF. CDR3 coding DNA: TGTGCCATCCGCGGGGGAACCACCATATATTTT.

This clonotype was observed once. The gene calls are TRBV10-2 and TRBJ1-1; D is unclear. CDR3 length: 14 residues. The V gene's germline CDR1 is WSHSY and CDR2 SAAADI. The ends were cut back, 3 bases at V and 4 bases at J, with 12 bases in the middle. The CDR3 bases are TGCGCCAGCAGTGACGAGGGCGGCGGCACTGAAGCTTTCTTT. Translation: CASSDEGGGTEAFF.

This clonotype was counted only a few times. This CDR3 is CASSQAGLALYEQYF. For the CDR3, the DNA is TGTGCCAGCAGCCAAGCGGGACTAGCCCTTTACGAGCAGTACTTC. V gene TRBV3-1 combines with J gene TRBJ2-7, with TRBD2 identical over 9 bases. Germline-derived CDR1 and CDR2 are LGHDT and YNNKEL (reference sequence). The CDR3 covers 15 residues. V was pared by 1 base and J by 4 bases, with 5 bases of the junction left unmatched.

This clonotype came up a few times. For the CDR3, the DNA is TGCAGCGTTGCCTTCAGGGAATCTGGCTACACCTTC. This codes for CSVAFRESGYTF. This chain uses TRBV29-1 with TRBJ1-2; perhaps TRBD1 as D (5 bases). This CDR3 has 12 residues. CDR1 SQVTM and CDR2 ANQGSEA come from the germline V gene. Trimming shortened V by 4 bases and J by 7 bases, and 13 bases separated the two germline ends.

The V call is TRBV4-1, the J call TRBJ2-2; 7 nucleotides agree with TRBD2. V lost 0 bases to trimming and J lost 7 bases; unmatched junction nucleotides: 8. Germline V gives CDR1 MGHRA, CDR2 YSYEKL. CDR3 length equals 16 residues. CDR3 DNA sequence: TGCGCCAGCAGCCAAGATATCGGGAGGCAGGGCGGGGAGCTGTTTTTT. Translating it yields CASSQDIGRQGGELFF.

The chain joins TRBV5-6 to TRBJ2-2; unclear D gene. CDR1 and CDR2 (germline): SGHDT, YYEEEE. Trimming pared 1 base from V and 5 bases from J, leaving 6 bases between. This CDR3 has 13 residues. The CDR3 DNA follows: TGTGCCAGCAGCTTGATACTAACCGGGGAGCTGTTTTTT. Amino acid sequence: CASSLILTGELFF.

This clonotype occurred once. The chain recombines TRBV29-1 with TRBJ2-5; the match to TRBD1 covers 8 bases. Per germline, CDR1 SQVTM and CDR2 ANQGSEA. V dropped 0 bases and J dropped 0; count of bases not matched to a gene: 9. This CDR3 region has 17 residues. This chain's CDR3 is CSVEEQDRAPYQETQYF. CDR3 in DNA: TGCAGCGTTGAAGAACAGGACAGGGCCCCGTACCAAGAGACCCAGTACTTC.

This clonotype was seen at least ten times. V usage is TRBV5-1 and J usage is TRBJ1-1; 8 bases fit TRBD1. V was clipped by 4 bases and J by 2 bases; unmatched bases: 7. CDR1 SGHRS and CDR2 YFSETQ come from the germline V gene. This CDR3 spans 15 amino acids. CDR3: CASSRDRSGNTEAFF. The CDR3 DNA follows: TGCGCCAGCAGCCGGGACAGGTCGGGAAACACTGAAGCTTTCTTT.

CDR3 sequence reads: CASSEALAGGTSLEQYF. The CDR3 DNA is TGTGCCAGCAGTGAAGCGCTGGCAGGGGGCACCTCCTTGGAGCAGTACTTC. The chain couples TRBV6-1 to TRBJ2-7; 8 bases map to TRBD1. V lost 0 bases to trimming and J lost 7 bases; unmatched junction nucleotides: 14. CDR3 length equals 17 residues. From germline, CDR1 is MNHNS and CDR2 SASEGT.

The chain has TRBV2 and TRBJ2-2, with D perhaps matching TRBD1 (6 bases). Between the trimmed V and J ends, which lost 6 bases and 0 bases, there was a span of 11 bases. The germline V gene has CDR1 SNHLY and CDR2 FYNNEI. The CDR3 sequence is 15 residues long. The CDR3 DNA is TGTGCCAGCAGGACGGGACATTCGAACACCGGGGAGCTGTTTTTT. Protein: CASRTGHSNTGELFF.

The rearrangement links TRBV19 to TRBJ2-6; TRBD2 is a possible D gene (5 bases). CDR1 is LNHDA, CDR2 SQIVND, per germline (reference sequence). The germline V and J ends were trimmed by 7 bases and 4 bases, with 14 bases remaining between them. This CDR3 contains 15 residues. The DNA for the CDR3 is TGTGCCAGTACTCAGCGGAACACCGGGGCCAACGTCCTGACTTTC. Protein product: CASTQRNTGANVLTF.

The table lists this clonotype with many counts. The chain uses TRBV5-8 and TRBJ1-2, with 7 bases fitting TRBD1. The V segment lost 2 bases and the J segment 6 bases; nucleotides outside the gene matches: 4. This CDR3 spans 13 amino acids. From germline, CDR1 is SGHTS and CDR2 YDEGEE. CDR3 region: CASSLQGLDGYTF. The DNA for the CDR3 is TGTGCCAGCAGCTTACAGGGGCTGGATGGCTACACCTTC.

The chain couples TRBV20-1 to TRBJ2-6; 11 nucleotides match TRBD1. Germline-derived CDR1 and CDR2 are DFQATT and SNEGSKA (reference sequence). Trimming took 4 bases from V and 0 from J; bases not matched to a gene: 8. The CDR3 is 18 amino acids. DNA of the CDR3: TGCAGTGCTAAGGACAGGGGGCTGGGAAGCTCTGGGGCCAACGTCCTGACTTTC. Amino acids: CSAKDRGLGSSGANVLTF.

The chain has TRBV7-2 and TRBJ1-2; D is ambiguous. Trimming removed 7 bases at V and 1 base at J, with 10 bases between. Germline lookup yields CDR1 SGHTA and CDR2 FQGNSA. CDR3 length equals 13 residues. The CDR3 protein is CASISSLNYGYTF. The DNA for the CDR3 is TGTGCCAGCATATCATCGCTTAACTATGGCTACACCTTC. The full variable domain, with the rest looked up from reference TRBV7-2 and TRBJ1-2, is GAGVSQSPSNKVTEKGKDVELRCDPISGHTALYWYRQSLGQGLEFLIYFQGNSAPDKSGLPSDRFSAERTGGSVSTLTIQRTQQEDSAVYLCASISSLNYGYTFGSGTRLTVV.

There are many counts of this clonotype. The chain couples TRBV29-1 to TRBJ2-7, with D perhaps matching TRBD1 (6 bases). Germline assignment: CDR1 SQVTM and CDR2 ANQGSEA. V gave up 6 bases and J gave up 6 bases, with 18 bases separating them. The CDR3 length is 13 residues. The CDR3 region is CSVRGTYGGEQYF. Here the CDR3 DNA reads TGCAGCGTCCGAGGGACATACGGTGGCGAGCAGTACTTC.

Here the CDR3 reads CATSRAGGPLHF. The CDR3 DNA is TGTGCCACCAGCAGAGCCGGGGGACCCCTCCACTTT. The V gene is TRBV15, the J gene TRBJ1-6; D might be TRBD1 (5 bases). This CDR3 region has 12 residues. Trimming removed 1 base from V and 12 bases from J, with 7 bases in between. Germline CDR1 LNHNV, CDR2 YYDKDF (reference sequence). Together with reference TRBV15 and TRBJ1-6, the CDR3 gives the full variable domain: DAMVIQNPRYQVTQFGKPVTLSCSQTLNHNVMYWYQQKSSQAPKLLFHYYDKDFNNEADTPDNFQSRRPNTSFCFLDIRSPGLGDTAMYLCATSRAGGPLHFGNGTRLTVT.

This clonotype was picked up a small number of times. A much more abundant neighbour one base away suggests this may be a read error. The V and J genes are TRBV11-2 and TRBJ2-7; 11 bases align to TRBD2. This CDR3 is 17 amino acids long. Trimming cost V 0 bases and J 4 bases; bases outside gene matches: 8. Germline CDR1 reads SGHAT; CDR2 reads FQNNGV. This CDR3 is CASSLDGTSGAEYEQYF. CDR3 in DNA: TGTGCCAGCAGCTTAGATGGGACTAGCGGAGCCGAGTACGAGCAGTACTTC.

In this sample, this clonotype turned up many times. The V gene is TRBV19, the J gene TRBJ1-5; D gene ambiguous. Germline lookup yields CDR1 LNHDA and CDR2 SQIVND (reference sequence). Between the trimmed V and J ends, which lost 0 bases and 7 bases, there was a span of 13 bases. This CDR3 is 15 amino acids long. As DNA, the CDR3 is TGTGCCAGTAGTATAGAGGAACGACGGCTCCAGCCCCAGCATTTT. Encoded protein: CASSIEERRLQPQHF.

This clonotype came up many times. One base away lies a much larger clone, so this may be a sequencing read error. V usage is TRBV5-6 and J usage is TRBJ1-2; a weak D match, TRBD1 (6 bases). CDR3 size: 13 residues. Trimming left V 4 bases short and J 5 bases short, with 12 bases between. Germline-derived CDR1 and CDR2 are SGHDT and YYEEEE. The CDR3 sequence: CASSHEQGYGYTF. The CDR3 DNA reads TGTGCCAGCAGCCACGAACAGGGTTATGGCTACACCTTC.

This clonotype came up many times. The V gene is TRBV9, the J gene TRBJ1-1; the D gene is possibly TRBD1 (6 bases). Germline CDR1 and CDR2: SGDLS and YYNGEE. The length of the CDR3 is 15 residues. The germline V and J ends were trimmed by 2 bases and 5 bases, with 16 bases remaining between them. CDR3 amino acids: CASSVGGAQGTEAFF. The CDR3 DNA reads TGTGCCAGCAGCGTTGGGGGGGCCCAGGGAACTGAAGCTTTCTTT.

The gene calls are TRBV20-1 and TRBJ2-5; D remains ambiguous. Trimming cost V 2 bases and J 1 base, with 8 bases left between them. Germline CDR1 DFQATT, CDR2 SNEGSKA (reference sequence). This CDR3 is 13 amino acids long. The CDR3 region has the DNA TGCAGTGCTAGAAGCCAGCTCCAAGAGACCCAGTACTTC. It yields the protein CSARSQLQETQYF.

The rearrangement joins TRBV10-3 to TRBJ2-2, with 8 bases aligning to TRBD1. After removal of 6 bases from V and 2 bases from J, the junction contained 5 bases not matched to a gene. The CDR3 contains 15 residues. Germline-derived CDR1 and CDR2 are ENHRY and SYGVKD. CDR3: CAISPTGDNTGELFF. DNA of the CDR3: TGTGCCATCAGCCCGACAGGGGATAACACCGGGGAGCTGTTTTTT.